This is a list of T cell receptor beta chains from one sample in a study of regulatory T cells in long-lasting Graves disease. A single record per CDR3 protein comes from TCRdb applying MiXCR to the multiplex PCR reads. The sample consists of 550,000 to 700,000 distinct CDR3 sequences, about 15% of them appearing once. These data also formed part of another study, on T cells in Graves' hyperthyroidism and ophthalmopathy.

Here the sequenced sample was peripheral blood mononuclear cells (PBMCs), taken at new diagnosis, from a patient treated with antithyroid drugs. The receptors were sampled from a man aged 18 to 29 with Graves disease. Each CDR3 is given with its conserved first and last residue. D genes are given only for firm matches. A row's size may be missing; if present it is once, few, many or a size class.

d_gene | j_gene | v_gene | abundance | CDR3nt | CDR3aa
. | TRBJ1-1 | TRBV5-1 | many | TGCGCCAGCAGTGCCCAGAACACTGAAGCTTTCTTT | CASSAQNTEAFF
. | TRBJ2-3 | TRBV3-1 | . | TGTGTCAGCAGCCAAGGAGCCGGAGATACGCAGTATTTT | CVSSQGAGDTQYF
. | TRBJ1-4 | TRBV28 | . | TGTGCCAGCACAGGAAGGGGGAACGAAAAACTGTTTTTT | CASTGRGNEKLFF
TRBD1 | TRBJ2-3 | TRBV6-1 | . | TGTGCCAGCAGTCCCACCCGGGACAGGGATCCAGATACGCAGTGTTTT | CASSPTRDRDPDTQCF
TRBD1 | TRBJ1-1 | TRBV20-1 | many | TGCAGTGCTAGAGAGATGGGACAGTGGAACACTGAAGCTTTCTTT | CSAREMGQWNTEAFF
. | TRBJ2-7 | TRBV5-5 | . | TGTGCCAGCAGCTCGAGGACCGCGCTCTGGGGGCAGTACTTC | CASSSRTALWGQYF
. | TRBJ2-3 | TRBV5-1 | many | TGCGCCAGCAGCCCCTTTCTGCGGGTGAGCACAGATACGCAGTATTTT | CASSPFLRVSTDTQYF
. | TRBJ1-1 | TRBV20-1 | . | TGCAGTGCTAGACCCACAGGGTTCGGCGGGGACACTGAAGCTTTCTTT | CSARPTGFGGDTEAFF
TRBD1 | TRBJ2-2 | TRBV7-3 | few | TGTGCCAGCAGCCGAGGGGACAGGCGAACCGGGGAGCTGTTTTTT | CASSRGDRRTGELFF
. | TRBJ2-3 | TRBV20-1 | many | TGCAGTGTTCCCGGGACTTACACAGATACGCAGTATTTT | CSVPGTYTDTQYF
. | TRBJ2-3 | TRBV5-1 | many | TGCGCCAGCAGCTTGGAGTATCGGGGAGCCAGCCCCGCAGATACGCAGTATTTT | CASSLEYRGASPADTQYF
. | TRBJ2-7 | TRBV6-1 | few | TGTGCCAGCACAGCCCCCAAAGCGGGCTCCTACGAGCAGTACTTC | CASTAPKAGSYEQYF
TRBD2 | TRBJ2-3 | TRBV6-5 | few | TGTGCCAGCAGTTTAGCGGGAGTGACGGGTACAGATACGCAGTATTTT | CASSLAGVTGTDTQYF
. | TRBJ1-1 | TRBV30 | many | TGTGCCTGGGCCCACCAGGCCAACACTGAAGCTTTCTTT | CAWAHQANTEAFF
. | TRBJ2-5 | TRBV7-6 | . | TGTGCCAGCAGCTTATTTGGGACCATAGACCAGGGCCAAGAGACCCAGTACTTC | CASSLFGTIDQGQETQYF
. | TRBJ2-2 | TRBV6-4 | many | TGTGCCAGCAGTGGGACAGACACCGGGGAGCTGTTTTTT | CASSGTDTGELFF
. | TRBJ2-1 | TRBV5-1 | . | TGCGCCAGCAGCTTGGACGATGCGGGCCTGGAGCAGTTCTTC | CASSLDDAGLEQFF
. | TRBJ2-7 | TRBV12-5 | . | TGTGCTAGTGGTTTGGAAGCCGGGGATTCTTTATACGAGCAGTACTTC | CASGLEAGDSLYEQYF
. | TRBJ2-7 | TRBV27 | many | TGTGCCAGCAGTTTAAGGGCGGGAAGGTACGAGCAGTACTTC | CASSLRAGRYEQYF
TRBD1 | TRBJ2-5 | TRBV7-9 | many | TGTGCCAGCAGCACCTGGACAGGGGGCGCGGGTGAGACCCAGTACTTC | CASSTWTGGAGETQYF
. | TRBJ2-3 | TRBV6-1 | many | TGTGCCAGCAGACGGGGTTTAGATACGCAGTATTTT | CASRRGLDTQYF
TRBD1 | TRBJ1-2 | TRBV29-1 | . | TGCAGCGCCGCCGGGACAGGGAACTATGGCTACACCTTC | CSAAGTGNYGYTF
. | TRBJ1-5 | TRBV6-5 | few | TGTGCCAGCAGTTATTCACCGGGTACGCATCAGCCCCAGCATTTT | CASSYSPGTHQPQHF
TRBD2 | TRBJ2-3 | TRBV18 | . | TGTGCCAGCTCATCAAACTCCGGGACTAGAGAGGATACGCAGTATTTT | CASSSNSGTREDTQYF
TRBD1 | TRBJ1-2 | TRBV7-9 | few | TGTGCCAGCAGCTTAGCGAACCAGGGGGCGGATGGCTACACCTTC | CASSLANQGADGYTF
. | TRBJ1-1 | TRBV27 | . | TGTGCCAGCAGTCGGACATCACGGAACACTGAAGCTTTCTTT | CASSRTSRNTEAFF
TRBD1 | TRBJ1-4 | TRBV10-3 | . | TGTGCCATCAGTGAACGGACAGGCTCTAATGAAAAACTGTTTTTT | CAISERTGSNEKLFF
. | TRBJ1-1 | TRBV20-1 | . | TGCAGTGCTAGCGTAGGGGCCCCCGGGGCTTTCTTT | CSASVGAPGAFF
TRBD2 | TRBJ2-5 | TRBV10-2 | . | TGCGCCAGCAGTGTAAATAGCGGGGGCGTGGAGACCCAGTACTTC | CASSVNSGGVETQYF
TRBD2 | TRBJ2-7 | TRBV27 | many | TGTGCCAGCAGAGCCGGACTAGCGGGAGTGGCCCTGAACGAGCAGTACTTC | CASRAGLAGVALNEQYF
TRBD2 | TRBJ2-1 | TRBV12-3/TRBV12-4 | many | TGTGCCAGCGCCTCCGGGGGGACTAGCTCCTACAATGAGCAGTTCTTC | CASASGGTSSYNEQFF
. | TRBJ1-2 | TRBV30 | many | TGTGCCTCCAACTATGGCTACACCTTC | CASNYGYTF
TRBD1 | TRBJ2-7 | TRBV27 | few | TGTGCCAGCAGCCTAAGCCCCGGGACAGGGGCATACGAGCAGTACTTC | CASSLSPGTGAYEQYF
TRBD2 | TRBJ2-3 | TRBV14 | . | TGTGCCAGCAGCCAAGTGGACAGGGCGGCGTTAGGACTAGCGGGAACAGATACGCAGTATTTT | CASSQVDRAALGLAGTDTQYF
. | TRBJ2-1 | TRBV7-2 | many | TGTGCCAGCAGTCCCGGGGGACCCCTCTCCTACAATGAGCAGTTCTTC | CASSPGGPLSYNEQFF
TRBD1 | TRBJ1-2 | TRBV5-1 | . | TGCGCCAGCAGCTATGGGACAGGGGATTGGTATGGCTACACCTTC | CASSYGTGDWYGYTF
. | TRBJ2-7 | TRBV4-1 | few | TGCGCCAGCAGCCAAGAGGGGCTAGCCAACGAGCAGTACTTC | CASSQEGLANEQYF
. | TRBJ2-1 | TRBV12-5 | few | TGTGCTAGTGGTTTGGCAGGTTCCATTTCGGTTGATGAGCAGTTCTTC | CASGLAGSISVDEQFF
TRBD2 | TRBJ2-5 | TRBV20-1 | many | TGCAGTGCCTCGGGACTAGCGGGAGGAGAGGAGACCCAGTACTTC | CSASGLAGGEETQYF
. | TRBJ2-4 | TRBV28 | many | TGTGCCAGCGCAGGGACAGCCAAAAACATTCAGTACTTC | CASAGTAKNIQYF
TRBD2 | TRBJ2-3 | TRBV28 | many | TGTGCCAGCAGTCCACCCCCAGCTAGCGGGAGCAGTACAGATACGCAGTATTTT | CASSPPPASGSSTDTQYF
. | TRBJ2-7 | TRBV15 | few | TGTGCCACCAGCAGGGAGGGGACGGCCCTCGAGCAGTACTTC | CATSREGTALEQYF
. | TRBJ2-5 | TRBV18 | few | TGTGCCAGCTCACCCATCTCTTCCCGGGAGACCCAGTACTTC | CASSPISSRETQYF
. | TRBJ2-3 | TRBV11-2 | many | TGTGCCAGCAGCGGACCGGGAAGAGATACGCAGTATTTT | CASSGPGRDTQYF
. | TRBJ2-3 | TRBV2 | . | TGTGCCAGCAGTGTAAGACAGACCACAGGTACGCAGTATTTT | CASSVRQTTGTQYF
. | TRBJ2-1 | TRBV20-1 | . | TGCAGTGCTAGGGGCCCAGCAGAGGAGCAGTTCTTC | CSARGPAEEQFF
. | TRBJ2-1 | TRBV13 | many | TGTGCCAGCAGCCGAGCCAGGGAAGTAGCCAACAATGAGCAGTTCTTC | CASSRAREVANNEQFF
. | TRBJ2-5 | TRBV2 | many | TGTGCCAGCAGTCGTCTAGTGAGCGAGACCCAGTACTTC | CASSRLVSETQYF
. | TRBJ1-1 | TRBV11-1 | few | TGTGCCAGCAGCGTCGGGCAGGGTAACACTGAAGCTTTCTTT | CASSVGQGNTEAFF